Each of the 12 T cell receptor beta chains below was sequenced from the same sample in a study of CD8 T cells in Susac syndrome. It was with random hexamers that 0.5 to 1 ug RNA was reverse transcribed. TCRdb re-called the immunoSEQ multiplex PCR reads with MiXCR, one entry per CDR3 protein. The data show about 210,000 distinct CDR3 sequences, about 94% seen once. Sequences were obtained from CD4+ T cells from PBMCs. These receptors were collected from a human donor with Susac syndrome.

CDR3 in amino acids: CASREPATYGYTF. The CDR3, as DNA: TGTGCCAGCAGGGAACCGGCTACCTATGGCTACACCTTC. The chain couples TRBV6-5 to TRBJ1-2; D gene uncertain. From germline, CDR1 is MNHEY and CDR2 SVGAGI. The CDR3 consists of 13 residues. V was pared by 6 bases and J by 4 bases, with 12 bases between.

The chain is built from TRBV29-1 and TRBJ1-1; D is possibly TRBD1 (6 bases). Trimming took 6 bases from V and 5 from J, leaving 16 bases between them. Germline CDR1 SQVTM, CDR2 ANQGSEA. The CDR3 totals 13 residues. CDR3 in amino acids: CSVGQGRGTEAFF. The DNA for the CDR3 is TGCAGCGTCGGCCAGGGGAGGGGAACTGAAGCTTTCTTT.

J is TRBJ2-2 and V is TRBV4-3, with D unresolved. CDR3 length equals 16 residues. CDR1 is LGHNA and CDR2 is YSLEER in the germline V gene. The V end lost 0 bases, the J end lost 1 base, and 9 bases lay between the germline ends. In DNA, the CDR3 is TGCGCCAGCAGCCAAGAGTCTGTGGGGAACACCGGGGAGCTGTTTTTT. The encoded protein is CASSQESVGNTGELFF.

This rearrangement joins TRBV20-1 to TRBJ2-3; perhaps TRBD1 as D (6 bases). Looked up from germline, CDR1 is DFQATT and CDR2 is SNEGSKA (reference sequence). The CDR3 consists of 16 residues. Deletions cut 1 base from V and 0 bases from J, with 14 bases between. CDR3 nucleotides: TGCAGTGCTAGAGGGGGGCATGTTCGCAGCACAGATACGCAGTATTTT. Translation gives CSARGGHVRSTDTQYF.

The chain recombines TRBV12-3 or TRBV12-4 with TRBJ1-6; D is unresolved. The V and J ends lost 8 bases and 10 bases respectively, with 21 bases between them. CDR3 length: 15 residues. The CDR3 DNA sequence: TGTGCCAGCGGTTCTCGGCGGCTGGTTGGATCACCCCTCCACTTT. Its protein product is CASGSRRLVGSPLHF.

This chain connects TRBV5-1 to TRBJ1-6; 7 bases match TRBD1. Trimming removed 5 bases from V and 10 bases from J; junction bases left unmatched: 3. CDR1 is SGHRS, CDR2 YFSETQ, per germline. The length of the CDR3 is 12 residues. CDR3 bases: TGCGCCAGCAGGAAACAGGGGTCACCCCTCCACTTT. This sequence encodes CASRKQGSPLHF. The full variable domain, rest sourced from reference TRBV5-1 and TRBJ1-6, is KAGVTQTPRYLIKTRGQQVTLSCSPISGHRSVSWYQQTPGQGLQFLFEYFSETQRNKGNFPGRFSGRQFSNSRSEMNVSTLELGDSALYLCASRKQGSPLHFGNGTRLTVT.

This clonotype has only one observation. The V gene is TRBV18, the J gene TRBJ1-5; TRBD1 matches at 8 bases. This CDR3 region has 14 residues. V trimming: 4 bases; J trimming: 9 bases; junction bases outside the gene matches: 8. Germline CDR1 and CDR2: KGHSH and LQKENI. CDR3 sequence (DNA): TGTGCCAGCTCACTTGACAGGGGCCCAGGGCCCCAGCATTTT. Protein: CASSLDRGPGPQHF.

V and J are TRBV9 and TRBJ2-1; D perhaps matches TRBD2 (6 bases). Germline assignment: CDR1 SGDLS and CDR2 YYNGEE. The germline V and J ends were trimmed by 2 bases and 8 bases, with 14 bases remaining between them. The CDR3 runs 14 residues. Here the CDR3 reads CASSVRPGGDEQFF. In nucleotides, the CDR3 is TGTGCCAGCAGCGTCCGCCCGGGCGGGGATGAGCAGTTCTTC. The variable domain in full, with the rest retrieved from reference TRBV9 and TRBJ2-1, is DSGVTQTPKHLITATGQRVTLRCSPRSGDLSVYWYQQSLDQGLQFLIQYYNGEERAKGNILERFSAQQFPDLHSELNLSSLELGDSALYFCASSVRPGGDEQFFGPGTRLTVL.

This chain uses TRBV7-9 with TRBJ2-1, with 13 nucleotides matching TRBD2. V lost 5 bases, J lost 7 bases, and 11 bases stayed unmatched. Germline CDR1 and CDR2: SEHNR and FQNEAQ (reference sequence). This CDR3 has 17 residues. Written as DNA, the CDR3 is TGTGCCAGCAGCCCTGGGCCCGGGACTAGCGGGGCGAATGAGCAGTTCTTC. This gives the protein CASSPGPGTSGANEQFF.

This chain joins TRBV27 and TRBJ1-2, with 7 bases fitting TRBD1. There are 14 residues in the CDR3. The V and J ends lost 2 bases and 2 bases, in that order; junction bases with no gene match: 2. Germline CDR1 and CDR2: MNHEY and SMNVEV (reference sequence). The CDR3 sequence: CASSLSRGNYGYTF. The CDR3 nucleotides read TGTGCCAGCAGTTTAAGCAGGGGGAACTATGGCTACACCTTC.

The CDR3 protein is CASSLGRDYGYTF. DNA of the CDR3: TGTGCCAGCAGCTTGGGCAGGGACTATGGCTACACCTTC. This rearrangement joins TRBV5-6 to TRBJ1-2; weak D call: TRBD1 (5 bases). This CDR3 is 13 amino acids long. Germline CDR1 is SGHDT and CDR2 is YYEEEE. V was pared by 0 bases and J by 3 bases, with 6 bases between.

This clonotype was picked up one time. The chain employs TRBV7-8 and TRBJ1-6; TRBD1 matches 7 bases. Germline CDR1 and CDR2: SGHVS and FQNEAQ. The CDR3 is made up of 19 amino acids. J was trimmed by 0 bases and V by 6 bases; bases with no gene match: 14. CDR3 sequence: CASRQTGTAGSSYNSPLHF. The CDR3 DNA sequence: TGTGCCAGCAGACAGACCGGGACAGCGGGGAGCTCCTATAATTCACCCCTCCACTTT.